One and the same sample provided the 25 T cell receptor beta chains below, sequenced in a study of CD8 T cells in ankylosing spondylitis. One entry per CDR3 protein, called by TCRdb with MiXCR from the 5' RACE reads. The sample lists a few hundred thousand distinct CDR3 sequences, around 19% occurring once. Sequences were obtained from blood, either unsorted or a sorted T cell fraction (not recorded which). Source of these receptors: a male donor with ankylosing spondylitis or in good health (not recorded which).

This clonotype came up a few times. V usage is TRBV5-5 and J usage is TRBJ2-3; D not resolved. Germline V gene sequence: CDR1 SGHKS, CDR2 YYEKEE (reference sequence). The CDR3 extends over 13 amino acids. Trimming stripped 3 bases from V and 2 bases from J, with 7 bases between. DNA for the CDR3: TGTGCCAGCAGCTCCGGGCTCACAGATACGCAGTATTTT. This translates into CASSSGLTDTQYF.

The genes are TRBV9 and TRBJ2-1; D unclear. CDR1 and CDR2 from the germline V gene are SGDLS and YYNGEE. This CDR3 is built from 12 residues. The V gene lost 0 bases and the J gene lost 8 bases, with 6 bases spanning the gap. The CDR3 reads CASSVDGDEQFF. The CDR3 DNA reads as TGTGCCAGCAGCGTAGACGGCGATGAGCAGTTCTTC. Full variable domain (outside the CDR3, taken from reference TRBV9 and TRBJ2-1): DSGVTQTPKHLITATGQRVTLRCSPRSGDLSVYWYQQSLDQGLQFLIQYYNGEERAKGNILERFSAQQFPDLHSELNLSSLELGDSALYFCASSVDGDEQFFGPGTRLTVL.

V is TRBV28 and J is TRBJ1-5; D perhaps matches TRBD1 (5 bases). The germline gives CDR1 MDHEN, CDR2 SYDVKM. The CDR3 totals 16 residues. Trimming pared 8 bases from V and 0 bases from J, leaving 17 bases between. The CDR3 DNA is TGTGCCAGCGAAACAGGAAGGTCCTATAGCAATCAGCCCCAGCATTTT. This translates into CASETGRSYSNQPQHF.

This clonotype was seen a few times. The chain links TRBV20-1 to TRBJ2-3; D perhaps matches TRBD2 (6 bases). The CDR3 sequence is 15 residues long. Germline V gene data show CDR1 as DFQATT and CDR2 as SNEGSKA (reference sequence). V was trimmed by 0 bases and J by 2 bases, leaving 12 bases between them. The CDR3 region has the DNA TGCAGTGCTAGAGATGGGGCGGGAACCACAGATACGCAGTATTTT. Residues: CSARDGAGTTDTQYF.

This clonotype has only a few counts. The chain recombines TRBV5-1 with TRBJ1-3; D is unclear. CDR1 and CDR2 (germline): SGHRS, YFSETQ. With 4 bases removed from V and 5 bases from J, the gap between germline ends came to 10 bases. CDR3 length: 13 amino acids. The CDR3 DNA follows: TGCGCCAGCAGCCGCGAAGGGAGAAACACCATATATTTT. This translates into CASSREGRNTIYF.

This clonotype was detected ten times or more. The rearrangement uses TRBV20-1 and TRBJ2-5, with 9 bases matching TRBD1. The CDR3 has 14 residues. V shed 4 bases, J shed 5 bases, and the junction held 8 bases outside the gene matches. CDR1 and CDR2 from the germline V gene are DFQATT and SNEGSKA (reference sequence). The CDR3 here is CSAKTQGAGETQYF. CDR3 nucleotide sequence: TGCAGTGCTAAGACACAGGGGGCCGGGGAGACCCAGTACTTC.

On this clonotype: This sequence may be a read error, since a much larger clone differs from it by one base. The rearrangement uses TRBV20-1 and TRBJ2-2, with D possibly matching TRBD2 (5 bases). The CDR3 spans 14 residues. Germline-derived CDR1 and CDR2 are DFQATT and SNEGSKA (reference sequence). CDR3 region: CSASRQLNTGELLF. The CDR3 DNA sequence: TGCAGTGCTAGTCGTCAGTTGAACACCGGGGAGCTGCTTTTT.

This clonotype was seen a handful of times. V and J are TRBV28 and TRBJ1-2; the match to TRBD1 covers 10 bases. V lost 6 bases to trimming and J lost 4 bases; unmatched junction nucleotides: 8. In germline, CDR1 is MDHEN, CDR2 SYDVKM. CDR3 length: 15 amino acids. For the CDR3, the DNA is TGTGCCAGCAGAACCTCGGGACAGGGGTTCTATGGCTACACCTTC. Its protein product is CASRTSGQGFYGYTF.

The chain couples TRBV20-1 to TRBJ2-1, with 8 bases matching TRBD2. The CDR3 has 14 residues. Unmatched junction bases numbered 11, after V lost 7 bases and J lost 6 bases. Per the germline V gene, CDR1 is DFQATT and CDR2 is SNEGSKA (reference sequence). The CDR3 is CSVRGQRELNEQFF. The CDR3 coding sequence is TGCAGTGTCCGAGGGCAGCGGGAGCTCAATGAGCAGTTCTTC.

The chain has TRBV5-1 and TRBJ1-3, with D possibly matching TRBD1 (6 bases). The germline V and J ends were trimmed by 0 bases and 1 base, with 8 bases remaining between them. Germline V gene sequence: CDR1 SGHRS, CDR2 YFSETQ. The CDR3 spans 15 residues. CDR3 DNA: TGCGCCAGCAGCTTGGTTACAGGGTCTGGAAACACCATATATTTT. Encoded protein: CASSLVTGSGNTIYF.

The chain has TRBV4-2 and TRBJ2-3; 14 nucleotides agree with TRBD2. The V segment lost 5 bases and the J segment 0 bases; nucleotides outside the gene matches: 4. The CDR3 consists of 17 residues. The germline V gene has CDR1 LGHNA and CDR2 YNFKEQ. As DNA, the CDR3 is TGTGCCAGCAGCGGGACTAGCGGGGGCGGTAGCACAGATACGCAGTATTTT. Translated, it gives CASSGTSGGGSTDTQYF.

In this sample, this clonotype turned up a few times. The chain links TRBV29-1 to TRBJ2-7, with 7 bases matching TRBD1. The germline V gene has CDR1 SQVTM and CDR2 ANQGSEA. V trimming: 4 bases; J trimming: 6 bases; junction bases outside the gene matches: 3. The CDR3 runs 11 residues. CDR3 residues: CSVGQGSEQYV. Here the CDR3 DNA reads TGCAGCGTTGGACAGGGCTCCGAGCAGTACGTC.

The chain links TRBV5-1 to TRBJ1-1, with D possibly TRBD1 on 5 matching bases. The V end lost 0 bases, the J end lost 1 base, and 10 bases lay between the germline ends. The germline V gene has CDR1 SGHRS and CDR2 YFSETQ. This CDR3 spans 15 amino acids. CDR3 amino acids: CASSLGGGRNTEAFF. The CDR3 DNA reads TGCGCCAGCAGCTTGGGTGGGGGTCGGAACACTGAAGCTTTCTTT.

In this sample, this clonotype turned up many times. The V gene is TRBV15, the J gene TRBJ1-5; D remains ambiguous. Looked up from germline, CDR1 is LNHNV and CDR2 is YYDKDF (reference sequence). CDR3 length: 12 amino acids. The V end was cut by 8 bases, the J end by 4 bases, with 9 bases between. The CDR3: CATGVGNQPQHF. For the CDR3, the DNA is TGTGCCACCGGGGTGGGAAATCAGCCCCAGCATTTT.

The chain employs TRBV20-1 and TRBJ2-7, with 7 bases fitting TRBD2. The CDR3 has 11 amino acids. Trimming removed 4 bases from V and 9 bases from J; junction bases left unmatched: 6. Germline V gene lookup returns CDR1 DFQATT and CDR2 SNEGSKA (reference sequence). DNA of the CDR3: TGCAGTGCTACTTATAGCGGGTCGCAGTACGTC. Protein: CSATYSGSQYV.

This clonotype was found a few times. The chain recombines TRBV10-3 with TRBJ2-1; no clear D gene. In germline, CDR1 is ENHRY, CDR2 SYGVKD. V dropped 2 bases and J dropped 1 base, with 9 bases sitting between them. This CDR3 region has 15 residues. The CDR3 loop is CAISERWGSYNEQFF. CDR3 DNA: TGTGCCATCAGTGAGCGCTGGGGTTCCTACAATGAGCAGTTCTTC.

This clonotype was found a few times. J is TRBJ1-2 and V is TRBV28, with D possibly being TRBD1 (5 bases). The germline V gene encodes CDR1 MDHEN and CDR2 SYDVKM. The CDR3 runs to 12 residues. V was cut by 7 bases and J by 8 bases, with 14 bases left in between. The CDR3: CASTTGGNGYTF. CDR3 DNA sequence: TGTGCCAGCACCACTGGGGGTAACGGCTACACCTTC.

This chain links TRBV7-2 with TRBJ1-2; D is unclear. Germline CDR1 SGHTA, CDR2 FQGNSA. This CDR3 spans 14 amino acids. The V and J ends lost 0 bases and 2 bases respectively, with 7 bases between them. CDR3 sequence: CASSLARRNYGYTF. CDR3 nucleotides: TGTGCCAGCAGCTTAGCTCGCCGAAACTATGGCTACACCTTC.

The chain has TRBV6-1 and TRBJ1-2; 9 bases fit TRBD1. The J segment lost 1 base and the V segment lost 6 bases, leaving 6 bases of the junction unmatched. The CDR3 is 15 amino acids. CDR1 and CDR2 from the germline V gene are MNHNS and SASEGT. The CDR3 region is CASRRPGQGNYGYTF. Here the CDR3 DNA reads TGTGCCAGCAGGAGACCGGGACAGGGTAACTATGGCTACACCTTC.

This clonotype was seen more than once but under ten times. The chain combines TRBV11-2 with TRBJ2-7; D is perhaps TRBD1 (6 bases). The V gene lost 3 bases and the J gene lost 1 base, with 13 bases spanning the gap. The CDR3 sequence is 15 residues long. CDR1 and CDR2 (germline): SGHAT, FQNNGV. CDR3: CASSLKQGASYEQYV. The DNA for the CDR3 is TGTGCCAGCAGCTTGAAACAGGGAGCGTCCTACGAGCAGTACGTC.

The chain employs TRBV6-1 and TRBJ2-2, with D unresolved. The germline V gene has CDR1 MNHNS and CDR2 SASEGT. This CDR3 comprises 13 residues. V was shortened by 7 bases and J by 4 bases, with 10 bases between the two germline ends. The CDR3 is CASNPVSTGELFF. The CDR3 bases are TGTGCCAGCAATCCAGTCTCCACCGGGGAGCTGTTTTTT.

This clonotype was seen a handful of times. The chain employs TRBV20-1 and TRBJ1-4; D is unresolved. V gave up 3 bases and J gave up 5 bases, with 22 bases separating them. In germline, CDR1 is DFQATT, CDR2 SNEGSKA (reference sequence). The CDR3 sequence is 17 residues long. The CDR3 reads CSARAPGRGNYNEKLFF. The CDR3 DNA reads as TGCAGTGCTAGGGCCCCCGGACGAGGAAATTACAATGAAAAACTGTTTTTT.

This clonotype occurred a few times. The chain employs TRBV15 and TRBJ2-7; perhaps TRBD2 as D (6 bases). V lost 1 base and J 0 bases, leaving 7 bases between the germline ends. Germline assignment: CDR1 LNHNV and CDR2 YYDKDF (reference sequence). There are 14 residues in the CDR3. The DNA of the CDR3 is TGTGCCACCAGCAGAGTGCGGGGCTCCTACGAGCAGTACGTC. The encoded protein is CATSRVRGSYEQYV.

A few counts support this clonotype. The chain joins TRBV5-5 to TRBJ1-2, with TRBD1 as a possible D gene (5 bases). CDR1 is SGHKS and CDR2 is YYEKEE in the germline V gene (reference sequence). The CDR3 totals 14 residues. Trimming cost V 4 bases and J 4 bases, with 14 bases left between them. CDR3 sequence (DNA): TGTGCCAGCAGCCTGGACATGTCGATCTATGGCTACACCTTC. Translation gives CASSLDMSIYGYTF.

This clonotype showed up just a few times. This sequence joins TRBV3-1 and TRBJ2-1; D not certain. The germline V and J ends were trimmed by 1 base and 9 bases, with 10 bases remaining between them. Germline V gene sequence: CDR1 LGHDT, CDR2 YNNKEL (reference sequence). The CDR3 extends over 13 amino acids. The CDR3: CASSQVSLGEQFF. The CDR3 DNA is TGTGCCAGCAGCCAAGTTAGCTTGGGTGAGCAGTTCTTC.